These 8 T cell receptor beta chains were all obtained from the same sample, sequenced in a study of blood T cell repertoires in COVID-19 (dated by TCRdb to the early 2020s). Preparation of the library involved the immunoSEQ multiplex PCR assay. The immuneACCESS repertoire file appears here via TCRdb, limited to in-frame rearrangements. These files lack a portion of the clones; in checked studies, under half of the deficit traces to unresolved V genes, and the cause of the others is not known. In all, the sample holds about 99,000 clones, and about four fifths of those were seen once. Jointly, the top ten make up about 2% of the sample. The sample comprised peripheral blood. Receptors originate from a man aged 65 to 79 with active or convalescent COVID-19.

V usage is TRBV3-1 (or the pseudogene TRBV3-2) and J usage is TRBJ2-7; D is perhaps TRBD2 (7 bases). The germline V gene has CDR1 LGHDT and CDR2 YNNKEL (reference sequence). V was cut by 4 bases and J by 2 bases, with 12 bases left in between. CDR3 size: 14 residues. In DNA, the CDR3 is TGTGCCAGCAGCCGGGAGGGGGGGACCTACGAGCAGTACTTC. Its protein product is CASSREGGTYEQYF.

The V and J genes are TRBV28 and TRBJ1-4; the D is unclear. CDR1 MDHEN and CDR2 SYDVKM come from the germline V gene. With 3 bases removed from V and 3 bases from J, the gap between germline ends came to 17 bases. This CDR3 comprises 17 residues. CDR3 in amino acids: CASSFRRNPVANEKLFF. The CDR3 DNA reads TGTGCCAGCAGTTTCAGGCGCAACCCCGTGGCTAATGAAAAACTGTTTTTT.

The V and J genes are TRBV28 and TRBJ2-7; D is unresolved. Germline V gene sequence: CDR1 MDHEN, CDR2 SYDVKM. The CDR3 consists of 15 residues. The ends were cut back, 6 bases at V and 1 base at J, with 16 bases in the middle. In DNA, the CDR3 is TGTGCCAGCAGCCTGCCGGCTCTAGGATCCTACGAGCAGTACTTC. Translating gives CASSLPALGSYEQYF.

This clone was counted only a few times. This rearrangement joins TRBV4-3 to TRBJ1-5; D possibly corresponds to TRBD1 (5 bases). CDR3 length: 15 amino acids. CDR1 LGHNA and CDR2 YSLEER come from the germline V gene. Trimming took off 2 bases at V and 2 bases at J, with 10 bases between the two ends. This chain's CDR3 is CASSQRWGGNQPQHF. As DNA, the CDR3 is TGCGCCAGCAGCCAAAGGTGGGGGGGCAATCAGCCCCAGCATTTT.

Only one count was recorded for this clone. Compared with germline, one end of the junction differs, possibly owing to a read error. The rearrangement uses TRBV7-2 and TRBJ2-1, with TRBD2 matching 12 bases. This CDR3 has 17 amino acids. Germline V gene lookup returns CDR1 SGHTA and CDR2 FQGNSA. The CDR3 loop is CASTLRLAGDSYNEQFF. The CDR3 DNA reads as TGTGCCAGCACCTTAAGACTAGCGGGGGACTCCTACAATGAGCAGTTCTTC.

V usage is TRBV7-2 and J usage is TRBJ1-2; 8 positions match TRBD1. V was pared by 0 bases and J by 6 bases, with 6 bases of the junction left unmatched. Germline CDR1 is SGHTA and CDR2 is FQGNSA. The length of the CDR3 is 15 residues. CDR3 loop: CASSLALTGVNGYTF. The CDR3 DNA follows: TGTGCCAGCAGCTTAGCGCTGACAGGGGTAAATGGCTACACCTTC.

This chain joins TRBV5-4 and TRBJ1-2, with 9 bases fitting TRBD1. V trimming: 5 bases; J trimming: 0 bases; junction bases outside the gene matches: 8. Germline V gene lookup returns CDR1 SGHNT and CDR2 YYREEE (reference sequence). The CDR3 runs 16 residues. This CDR3 reads CASSQDRGKANYGYTF. DNA for the CDR3: TGTGCCAGCAGTCAAGACAGGGGGAAGGCTAACTATGGCTACACCTTC.

The V call is TRBV7-2, the J call TRBJ2-1, with D possibly matching TRBD2 (5 bases). CDR3 size: 14 residues. Germline V CDR1 and CDR2: SGHTA, FQGNSA. The V end was cut by 1 base, the J end by 6 bases, with 10 bases between. CDR3 bases: TGTGCCAGCAGCTTAGAGCCAGCGGTCAATGAGCAGTTCTTC. This gives the protein CASSLEPAVNEQFF.